This T cell receptor beta chain comes out of a study of T-cell reconstitution after alpha-beta-depleted transplantation in children. There are many counts of this clonotype. With 6 bases removed from V and 6 bases from J, the gap between germline ends came to 8 bases. The CDR3 loop spans 11 amino acids. Per germline, CDR1 KGHSY and CDR2 FQNENV. Unique molecular identifiers were used to barcode this TCRbeta library. From the PCR reads, TCRdb called clonotypes with MiXCR, one entry per CDR3 protein. The sample includes about 360,000 distinct CDR3 sequences, 13% seen only once; the top ten take approximately 4.2%.

This TCR came from a human donor who donated a stem cell graft to a child with Fanconi anemia. The chain carries TRBV16 and TRBJ1-1; no definite D call. Sequencing was performed on PBMCs, taken from the stem cell graft. CDR3 sequence (DNA): TGTGCCAGCAGACGGGCCCCTGAAGCTTTCTTT. Its protein is CASRRAPEAFF.